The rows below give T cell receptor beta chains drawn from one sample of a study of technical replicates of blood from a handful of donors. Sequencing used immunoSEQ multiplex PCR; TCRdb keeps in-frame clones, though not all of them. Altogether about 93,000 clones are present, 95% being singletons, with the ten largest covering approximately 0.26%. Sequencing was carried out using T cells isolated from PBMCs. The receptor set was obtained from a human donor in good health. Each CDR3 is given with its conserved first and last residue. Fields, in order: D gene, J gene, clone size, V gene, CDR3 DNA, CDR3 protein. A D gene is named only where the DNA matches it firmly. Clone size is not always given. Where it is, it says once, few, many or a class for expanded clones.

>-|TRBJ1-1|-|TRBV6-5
TGTGCCAGCAGGGGGGGGTGGCAAATATATGAAGCTTTCTTT
CASRGGWQIYEAFF
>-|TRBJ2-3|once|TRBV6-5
TGTGCCAGCAGTTACTCGCCCAGGGAAGGCACAGATACGCAGTATTTT
CASSYSPREGTDTQYF
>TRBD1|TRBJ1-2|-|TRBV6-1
TGTGCCAGCAGTGAAACAGGGGGGAGGCAGGGCTATGGCTACACCTTC
CASSETGGRQGYGYTF
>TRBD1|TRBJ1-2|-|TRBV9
TGTGCCAGCAGCGGACGACAGGGCCTTAACTATGGCTACACCTTC
CASSGRQGLNYGYTF
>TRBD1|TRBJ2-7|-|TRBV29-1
TGCAGCGTTGAGCCGCGACAGGGTGGCTACGAGCAGTACTTC
CSVEPRQGGYEQYF
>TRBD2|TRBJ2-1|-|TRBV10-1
TGCGCCAGCAGTCGGGGGGGAAACTCCAATGAGCAGTTCTTC
CASSRGGNSNEQFF
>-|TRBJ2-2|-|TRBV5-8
TGTGCCAGCAGCTTGGAAGTAACAGGGTACACCGGGGAGCTGTTTTTT
CASSLEVTGYTGELFF
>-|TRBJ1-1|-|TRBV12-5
TGTGCTAGTGGCTCACAGTCAAACACTGAAGCTTTCTTT
CASGSQSNTEAFF
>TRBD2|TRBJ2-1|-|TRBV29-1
TGCAGCGTCCTCGGGACTAGCGACGAGCAGTTCTTC
CSVLGTSDEQFF
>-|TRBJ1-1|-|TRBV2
TGTGCCAGCAAGTGGGAGCAGAACACTGAAGCTTTCTTT
CASKWEQNTEAFF